This T cell receptor beta chain was identified in a study of T cell repertoires and Cas9 in healthy adults. Assay: immunoSEQ multiplex PCR; the TCRdb copy retains only in-frame clones and omits some. The sample has almost 15,000 clones; 89% are singletons. The CDR3 is made up of 13 amino acids. Trimming shortened V by 3 bases and J by 1 base, and 6 bases separated the two germline ends. CDR1 is MRHNA, CDR2 SNTAGT, per germline. The sample was Tregs (CD4+, CD25+, CD127-, CD137-, CD154-) from PBMCs; culture status not recorded. V is TRBV6-4 and J is TRBJ1-1, with D maybe TRBD1 (6 bases). The clonotype comes from a human donor in good health. CDR3 DNA: TGTGCCAGCAGTGAGGGACAGAACACTGAAGCTTTCTTT. Protein product: CASSEGQNTEAFF.